Sequencing of this T cell receptor (beta chain) was carried out in a study of shared clonotypes between healthy human individuals. Study-wide results and limits: The study found roughly 5% of naive CD4 clonotypes shared across a handful of donors.

With regard to this clone: Antigen: not known.

It was CD45RO-negative cells, positively selected for CCR7, that made up naive CD8 cells, with terminally differentiated effector memory CD45RA+ cells excluded. All donors were Caucasian adults living in Nashville, Tennessee. Assay used: immunoSEQ multiplex PCR; TCRdb lists only in-frame clones, some missing. The sample yields fewer than 800,000 clones, about 92% seen once. Germline values: CDR1 SEHNR, CDR2 FQNEAQ (reference sequence). V was cut by 4 bases and J by 4 bases, with 19 bases left in between. This CDR3 is built from 16 residues. The rearrangement uses TRBV7-9 and TRBJ1-2, with a tentative D call TRBD1 (5 bases). Sequencing used naive CD8+ T cells sorted from blood. The TCR was taken from a man aged 25-45 years in good health. In DNA form, the CDR3 reads TGTGCCAGCAGCTCCGGCCTCGGCAGGGAGGGCTATGGCTACACCTTC. This gives the protein CASSSGLGREGYGYTF.